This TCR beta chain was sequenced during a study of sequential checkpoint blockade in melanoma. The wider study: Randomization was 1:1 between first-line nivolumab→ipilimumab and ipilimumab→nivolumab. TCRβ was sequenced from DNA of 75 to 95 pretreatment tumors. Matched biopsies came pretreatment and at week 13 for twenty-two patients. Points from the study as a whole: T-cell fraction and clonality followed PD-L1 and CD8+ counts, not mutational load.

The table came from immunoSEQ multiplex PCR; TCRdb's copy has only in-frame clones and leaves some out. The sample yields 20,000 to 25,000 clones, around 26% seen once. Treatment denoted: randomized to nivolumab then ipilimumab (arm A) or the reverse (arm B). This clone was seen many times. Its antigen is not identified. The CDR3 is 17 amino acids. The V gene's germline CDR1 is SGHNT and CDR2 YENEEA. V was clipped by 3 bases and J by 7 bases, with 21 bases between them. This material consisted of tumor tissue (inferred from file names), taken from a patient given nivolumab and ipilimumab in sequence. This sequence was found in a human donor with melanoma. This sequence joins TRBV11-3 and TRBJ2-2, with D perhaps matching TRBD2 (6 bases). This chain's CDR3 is CASSFPPGERNFGELFF. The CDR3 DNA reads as TGTGCCAGCAGCTTTCCTCCGGGAGAGAGAAATTTCGGGGAGCTGTTTTTT.